Listed below are T cell receptor beta chains from one sample, sequenced in a study of blood T cells in healthy people across ages. TCRdb recomputed calls from the 5' RACE reads with MiXCR, one row per CDR3 protein. The table includes over 1,200,000 distinct CDR3 sequences, 45% to 70% detected once. The sequencing sample was made of blood. These receptors were taken from a young man in good health. The CDR3 runs from the conserved cysteine through the conserved F or W. Each record gives: V gene, clone size, D gene, J gene, CDR3 protein, CDR3 DNA. The D gene is left open where the match is weak. Size is omitted from some rows. Given values are once, few, many or a class for expanded clones.

v_call: TRBV5-1; clone_size: .; d_call: TRBD1; j_call: TRBJ1-5; cdr3_aa: CASSPGQGHQPQHF; cdr3_nt: TGCGCCAGCAGCCCGGGACAGGGGCATCAGCCCCAGCATTTT
v_call: TRBV6-1; clone_size: .; d_call: .; j_call: TRBJ1-5; cdr3_aa: CASTRDENQPQHF; cdr3_nt: TGTGCCAGCACCCGGGACGAGAATCAACCCCAGCATTTT
v_call: TRBV7-9; clone_size: .; d_call: TRBD2; j_call: TRBJ2-1; cdr3_aa: CASSQPLAGSLVLDEQFF; cdr3_nt: TGTGCCAGCAGCCAACCCCTAGCGGGCTCTCTCGTTTTAGATGAGCAGTTCTTC
v_call: TRBV20-1; clone_size: few; d_call: TRBD1; j_call: TRBJ2-7; cdr3_aa: CSAAGGSYEQYF; cdr3_nt: TGCAGTGCTGCAGGGGGCTCCTACGAGCAGTACTTC
v_call: TRBV27; clone_size: few; d_call: .; j_call: TRBJ1-2; cdr3_aa: CASSLKGGYGYTF; cdr3_nt: TGTGCCAGCAGTTTAAAGGGGGGCTATGGCTACACCTTC
v_call: TRBV15; clone_size: .; d_call: TRBD1; j_call: TRBJ1-4; cdr3_aa: CATSGWTGANEKLFF; cdr3_nt: TGTGCCACCAGCGGATGGACAGGGGCTAATGAAAAACTGTTTTTT
v_call: TRBV28; clone_size: .; d_call: .; j_call: TRBJ2-3; cdr3_aa: CASRGVWYADTQYF; cdr3_nt: TGTGCCAGCAGGGGGGTTTGGTACGCAGATACGCAGTATTTT
v_call: TRBV4-2; clone_size: once; d_call: .; j_call: TRBJ1-4; cdr3_aa: CASSQKEPGRSELFF; cdr3_nt: TGTGCCAGCAGCCAAAAGGAACCTGGAAGAAGCGAACTGTTTTTT
v_call: TRBV10-3; clone_size: few; d_call: .; j_call: TRBJ1-1; cdr3_aa: CAARESRGWDTEAFF; cdr3_nt: TGTGCCGCACGCGAGTCCAGAGGGTGGGACACTGAAGCTTTCTTT
v_call: TRBV20-1; clone_size: .; d_call: .; j_call: TRBJ2-2; cdr3_aa: CSAPEAGELFF; cdr3_nt: TGCAGTGCTCCCGAGGCCGGGGAGCTGTTTTTT
v_call: TRBV27; clone_size: few; d_call: .; j_call: TRBJ2-7; cdr3_aa: CASSPAPSYEQYF; cdr3_nt: TGTGCCAGCAGTCCTGCACCTTCCTACGAGCAGTACTTC
v_call: TRBV15; clone_size: few; d_call: TRBD1; j_call: TRBJ2-7; cdr3_aa: CATSRVEGGYYGQYF; cdr3_nt: TGTGCCACCAGCAGGGTCGAAGGGGGCTACTACGGGCAGTACTTC
v_call: TRBV27; clone_size: few; d_call: .; j_call: TRBJ2-3; cdr3_aa: CASSPLSRDTQYF; cdr3_nt: TGTGCCAGCAGTCCTCTCTCTCGAGATACGCAGTATTTT
v_call: TRBV27; clone_size: .; d_call: .; j_call: TRBJ1-5; cdr3_aa: CASSPIYSNQPQHF; cdr3_nt: TGTGCCAGCAGTCCCATCTATAGCAATCAGCCCCAGCATTTT
v_call: TRBV27; clone_size: .; d_call: .; j_call: TRBJ2-7; cdr3_aa: CASSLDGGDSYEQYF; cdr3_nt: TGTGCCAGCAGTTTAGACGGGGGAGACTCCTACGAGCAGTACTTC
v_call: TRBV13; clone_size: .; d_call: TRBD2; j_call: TRBJ2-1; cdr3_aa: CASSLVLASGGAGNEQFF; cdr3_nt: TGTGCCAGCAGCTTAGTATTGGCTAGCGGGGGAGCGGGGAATGAGCAGTTCTTC
v_call: TRBV29-1; clone_size: few; d_call: .; j_call: TRBJ1-1; cdr3_aa: CSVQRGALLEAFF; cdr3_nt: TGCAGCGTTCAGAGGGGCGCCCTTCTTGAAGCTTTCTTT
v_call: TRBV2; clone_size: few; d_call: .; j_call: TRBJ1-4; cdr3_aa: CASVKGRKDEKLFF; cdr3_nt: TGTGCCAGCGTGAAGGGGAGGAAGGATGAAAAACTGTTTTTT
v_call: TRBV28; clone_size: .; d_call: TRBD2; j_call: TRBJ2-5; cdr3_aa: CASSSPPAGWGTQYF; cdr3_nt: TGTGCCAGCAGTTCCCCCCCAGCGGGGTGGGGGACCCAGTACTTC
v_call: TRBV20-1; clone_size: .; d_call: TRBD1; j_call: TRBJ1-6; cdr3_aa: CSASQGANSPLHF; cdr3_nt: TGCAGTGCTAGTCAGGGGGCAAATTCACCCCTCCACTTT
v_call: TRBV10-3; clone_size: .; d_call: .; j_call: TRBJ2-5; cdr3_aa: CAIRDPAKRDSETQYF; cdr3_nt: TGTGCCATCAGGGACCCGGCGAAGCGGGACAGCGAGACCCAGTACTTC
v_call: TRBV29-1; clone_size: .; d_call: .; j_call: TRBJ2-7; cdr3_aa: CSVVPGDASEQYF; cdr3_nt: TGCAGCGTTGTCCCAGGGGACGCCTCCGAGCAGTACTTC
v_call: TRBV20-1; clone_size: .; d_call: .; j_call: TRBJ2-1; cdr3_aa: CSALRVSYNEQFF; cdr3_nt: TGCAGTGCCCTCAGGGTCTCCTACAATGAGCAGTTCTTC
v_call: TRBV4-1; clone_size: .; d_call: TRBD1; j_call: TRBJ2-1; cdr3_aa: CASSQRGQGTWEQFF; cdr3_nt: TGCGCCAGCAGCCAAAGGGGACAGGGTACATGGGAGCAGTTCTTC
v_call: TRBV11-2; clone_size: .; d_call: .; j_call: TRBJ1-2; cdr3_aa: CASRLIREAGYTF; cdr3_nt: TGTGCCAGCAGGTTAATACGGGAGGCTGGCTACACCTTC
v_call: TRBV4-1; clone_size: few; d_call: .; j_call: TRBJ2-7; cdr3_aa: CASSRPGQDVEQYF; cdr3_nt: TGCGCCAGCAGCCGCCCGGGACAAGACGTGGAGCAGTACTTC
v_call: TRBV6-4; clone_size: .; d_call: TRBD1; j_call: TRBJ1-4; cdr3_aa: CASSEDRNNEKLFF; cdr3_nt: TGTGCCAGCAGTGAGGACAGGAATAATGAAAAACTGTTTTTT
v_call: TRBV7-2; clone_size: few; d_call: .; j_call: TRBJ2-5; cdr3_aa: CASTSRTDQETQYF; cdr3_nt: TGTGCCAGCACCTCCCGGACAGACCAAGAGACCCAGTACTTC
v_call: TRBV6-2/TRBV6-3; clone_size: .; d_call: .; j_call: TRBJ2-1; cdr3_aa: CASVKDSYNEQFF; cdr3_nt: TGTGCCAGCGTTAAAGACTCCTACAATGAGCAGTTCTTC
v_call: TRBV29-1; clone_size: .; d_call: .; j_call: TRBJ1-2; cdr3_aa: CSADKQNYGYTF; cdr3_nt: TGCAGCGCCGATAAGCAAAACTATGGCTACACCTTC
v_call: TRBV4-1; clone_size: .; d_call: .; j_call: TRBJ1-1; cdr3_aa: CASSQAALNTEAFF; cdr3_nt: TGTGCCAGCAGCCAAGCGGCACTGAACACTGAAGCTTTCTTT
v_call: TRBV27; clone_size: few; d_call: TRBD1; j_call: TRBJ1-2; cdr3_aa: CASRGQGYPGYTF; cdr3_nt: TGTGCCAGCAGGGGACAGGGCTATCCCGGCTACACCTTC
v_call: TRBV7-9; clone_size: .; d_call: .; j_call: TRBJ2-1; cdr3_aa: CASSLDMRVLRGNEQFF; cdr3_nt: TGTGCCAGCAGCTTAGATATGAGGGTTTTGAGGGGGAATGAGCAGTTCTTC
v_call: TRBV12-3/TRBV12-4; clone_size: .; d_call: .; j_call: TRBJ2-7; cdr3_aa: CASSRGHAYEQYF; cdr3_nt: TGTGCCAGCAGTCGGGGGCATGCCTACGAGCAGTACTTC
v_call: TRBV29-1; clone_size: few; d_call: TRBD1; j_call: TRBJ2-1; cdr3_aa: CSPGVAGGEQFF; cdr3_nt: TGCAGCCCTGGGGTGGCAGGGGGCGAGCAGTTCTTC
v_call: TRBV20-1; clone_size: few; d_call: .; j_call: TRBJ2-7; cdr3_aa: CSARERSLELKQYF; cdr3_nt: TGCAGTGCTAGAGAGCGCTCGCTAGAGCTTAAGCAGTACTTC
v_call: TRBV12-3/TRBV12-4; clone_size: .; d_call: TRBD1; j_call: TRBJ2-5; cdr3_aa: CASNDRVGETQYF; cdr3_nt: TGTGCCAGCAACGACAGGGTTGGAGAGACCCAGTACTTC
v_call: TRBV7-9; clone_size: .; d_call: .; j_call: TRBJ2-1; cdr3_aa: CASSSRELPYNEQFF; cdr3_nt: TGTGCCAGCAGCTCCCGGGAGTTGCCCTACAATGAGCAGTTCTTC
v_call: TRBV12-3/TRBV12-4; clone_size: .; d_call: .; j_call: TRBJ2-4; cdr3_aa: CASSLILSREEQYF; cdr3_nt: TGTGCCAGCAGTTTAATCCTTAGTAGGGAGGAGCAGTACTTC
v_call: TRBV20-1; clone_size: few; d_call: .; j_call: TRBJ2-7; cdr3_aa: CSARDDTLGPYEQYF; cdr3_nt: TGCAGTGCTAGAGACGATACTTTAGGGCCCTACGAGCAGTACTTC
v_call: TRBV29-1; clone_size: many; d_call: TRBD2; j_call: TRBJ2-7; cdr3_aa: CSAYSGYASEQYF; cdr3_nt: TGCAGCGCGTATAGCGGGTACGCCTCGGAGCAGTACTTC
v_call: TRBV20-1; clone_size: .; d_call: .; j_call: TRBJ2-7; cdr3_aa: CSAHLTGSYEQYF; cdr3_nt: TGCAGTGCCCACCTGACAGGCTCCTACGAGCAGTACTTC
v_call: TRBV7-9; clone_size: .; d_call: .; j_call: TRBJ2-3; cdr3_aa: CASSLWRGGSDTQYF; cdr3_nt: TGTGCCAGCAGCTTATGGCGGGGCGGGTCAGATACGCAGTATTTT
v_call: TRBV7-9; clone_size: .; d_call: .; j_call: TRBJ1-2; cdr3_aa: CASSLGSSWGTSYGYTF; cdr3_nt: TGTGCCAGCAGCTTAGGTTCGTCGTGGGGGACAAGCTATGGCTACACCTTC
v_call: TRBV5-1; clone_size: .; d_call: TRBD2; j_call: TRBJ2-1; cdr3_aa: CASSVGIGSGSSDNEQFF; cdr3_nt: TGCGCCAGCAGCGTTGGAATTGGTAGCGGGAGTAGTGACAATGAGCAGTTCTTC
v_call: TRBV10-3; clone_size: .; d_call: .; j_call: TRBJ2-7; cdr3_aa: CAISEPGLEQYF; cdr3_nt: TGTGCCATCAGTGAGCCAGGGCTCGAGCAGTACTTC
v_call: TRBV28; clone_size: .; d_call: .; j_call: TRBJ1-1; cdr3_aa: CASSVRVQNTEAFF; cdr3_nt: TGTGCCAGCAGTGTGAGGGTACAAAACACTGAAGCTTTCTTT
v_call: TRBV28; clone_size: .; d_call: .; j_call: TRBJ1-2; cdr3_aa: CASSLNSPGYGYTF; cdr3_nt: TGTGCCAGCAGTTTAAACAGTCCAGGCTATGGCTACACCTTC
v_call: TRBV14; clone_size: few; d_call: .; j_call: TRBJ2-4; cdr3_aa: CASSRRDLRMKNIQYF; cdr3_nt: TGTGCCAGCAGCCGCCGGGACCTACGTATGAAAAACATTCAGTACTTC
v_call: TRBV4-3; clone_size: few; d_call: TRBD1; j_call: TRBJ1-2; cdr3_aa: CASSQDQVAGGIYGYTF; cdr3_nt: TGCGCCAGCAGCCAAGATCAGGTGGCAGGGGGTATCTATGGCTACACCTTC
v_call: TRBV12-3/TRBV12-4; clone_size: .; d_call: TRBD2; j_call: TRBJ2-5; cdr3_aa: CASNFVLAEDQETQYF; cdr3_nt: TGTGCCAGCAATTTCGTCCTAGCGGAAGACCAAGAGACCCAGTACTTC